These 32 T cell receptor beta chains were all obtained from the same sample, sequenced in a study of OX40 agonist ivuxolimab in advanced cancers. The protocol was immunoSEQ multiplex PCR, while the TCRdb copy is restricted to in-frame clones and leaves out a portion. The data show some 90,000 clones, about 90% seen once. The starting material was CD4+ or CD8+ T cells sorted from blood, obtained in a trial of the OX40 agonist ivuxolimab. Every receptor here comes from an adult with an advanced solid tumor such as melanoma, head and neck, liver or kidney cancer.

CDR3 in DNA: TGTGCCAGCAGCCCCCGACAGGGCGGTGGCTACACCTTC. It is translated as CASSPRQGGGYTF. J is TRBJ1-2 and V is TRBV14; the match to TRBD1 covers 7 bases. With V trimmed by 4 bases and J by 7 bases, 6 bases remained unmatched. The CDR3 totals 13 residues. From germline, CDR1 is SGHDN and CDR2 FVKESK.

This chain uses TRBV5-1 with TRBJ2-2; 13 nucleotides align to TRBD2. Germline V gene sequence: CDR1 SGHRS, CDR2 YFSETQ. This CDR3 spans 18 amino acids. V was pared by 2 bases and J by 6 bases, with 10 bases of the junction left unmatched. The CDR3 bases are TGCGCCAGCAGCTTTAGACTAGCGGGAGGCCAGGTGGCCGGGGAGCTGTTTTTT. Translation: CASSFRLAGGQVAGELFF. Variable domain in full (rest from reference TRBV5-1 and TRBJ2-2): KAGVTQTPRYLIKTRGQQVTLSCSPISGHRSVSWYQQTPGQGLQFLFEYFSETQRNKGNFPGRFSGRQFSNSRSEMNVSTLELGDSALYLCASSFRLAGGQVAGELFFGEGSRLTVL.

The chain links TRBV2 to TRBJ2-5; no firm D call. Germline CDR1 is SNHLY and CDR2 is FYNNEI. CDR3 length: 11 amino acids. The V end was cut by 7 bases, the J end by 2 bases, with 5 bases between. The CDR3 DNA reads as TGTGCCAGCACCAGACAAGAGACCCAGTACTTC. Its protein product is CASTRQETQYF.

The chain carries TRBV4-1 and TRBJ1-1; D ambiguous. The CDR3 length is 14 residues. The V end was cut by 4 bases, the J end by 1 base, with 10 bases between. Germline loops: CDR1 MGHRA, CDR2 YSYEKL. The CDR3 coding sequence is TGCGCCAGCAGCCCGGGATGGGCGAACACTGAAGCTTTCTTT. Its translation: CASSPGWANTEAFF.

This clone was recorded once. The chain has TRBV18 and TRBJ2-1; D is possibly TRBD1 (6 bases). CDR3 length equals 16 residues. V lost 2 bases and J 0 bases, leaving 11 bases between the germline ends. Germline V gene sequence: CDR1 KGHSH, CDR2 LQKENI. In DNA form, the CDR3 reads TGTGCCAGCTCACCAGAGCAACAGGGCTCCTACAATGAGCAGTTCTTC. Translation: CASSPEQQGSYNEQFF.

The V gene is TRBV5-1, the J gene TRBJ1-2; D not resolved. The CDR3 extends over 15 amino acids. Germline V gives CDR1 SGHRS, CDR2 YFSETQ. The V end lost 0 bases, the J end lost 8 bases, and 17 bases lay between the germline ends. The CDR3 spells CASSLAGPLSGGYTF. The CDR3, as DNA: TGCGCCAGCAGCTTGGCCGGGCCCCTCAGCGGGGGCTACACCTTC. Drawing the rest from reference TRBV5-1 and TRBJ1-2, the complete variable domain is KAGVTQTPRYLIKTRGQQVTLSCSPISGHRSVSWYQQTPGQGLQFLFEYFSETQRNKGNFPGRFSGRQFSNSRSEMNVSTLELGDSALYLCASSLAGPLSGGYTFGSGTRLTVV.

This chain joins TRBV27 and TRBJ1-3; 7 bases are shared with TRBD1. Per the germline V gene, CDR1 is MNHEY and CDR2 is SMNVEV (reference sequence). After removal of 4 bases from V and 1 base from J, the junction contained 4 bases not matched to a gene. The CDR3 has 15 amino acids. This chain's CDR3 is CASSWQGGSGNTIYF. The DNA for the CDR3 is TGTGCCAGCAGTTGGCAGGGGGGATCTGGAAACACCATATATTTT.

This clone was counted a few times. The chain couples TRBV5-1 to TRBJ2-5; no firm D call. The CDR3 is made up of 15 amino acids. Germline V gene lookup returns CDR1 SGHRS and CDR2 YFSETQ. Trimming pared 4 bases from V and 4 bases from J, leaving 17 bases between. The CDR3, as DNA: TGCGCCAGCAGCCGCGGACCTCAAGGGTCAGAGACCCAGTACTTC. The encoded protein is CASSRGPQGSETQYF.

The CDR3 loop is CASRGTGAYEQYF. The CDR3 DNA follows: TGTGCCAGCAGGGGTACAGGGGCCTACGAGCAGTACTTC. The chain has TRBV6-6 and TRBJ2-7, with 7 bases fitting TRBD1. This CDR3 comprises 13 residues. V was pared by 6 bases and J by 2 bases, with 4 bases of the junction left unmatched. Germline-derived CDR1 and CDR2 are MNHNY and SVGAGI (reference sequence).

The sample holds a few counts of this clone. This sequence joins TRBV7-2 and TRBJ1-2; tentative D call: TRBD1 (6 bases). Germline CDR1 and CDR2: SGHTA and FQGNSA. The CDR3 is 14 amino acids. Between the trimmed V and J ends, which lost 6 bases and 4 bases, there was a span of 15 bases. The CDR3 region is CASRSFGGLYGYTF. CDR3 sequence (DNA): TGTGCCAGCAGATCGTTTGGGGGCCTCTATGGCTACACCTTC. Together with reference TRBV7-2 and TRBJ1-2, the CDR3 gives the full variable domain: GAGVSQSPSNKVTEKGKDVELRCDPISGHTALYWYRQSLGQGLEFLIYFQGNSAPDKSGLPSDRFSAERTGGSVSTLTIQRTQQEDSAVYLCASRSFGGLYGYTFGSGTRLTVV.

The CDR3 loop is CASSLRGVSYNEQFF. DNA for the CDR3: TGTGCCAGCAGCCTGCGGGGCGTCTCCTACAATGAGCAGTTCTTC. The chain uses TRBV5-8 and TRBJ2-1, with D maybe TRBD2 (6 bases). This CDR3 has 15 amino acids. V lost 4 bases and J 0 bases, leaving 11 bases between the germline ends. The germline gives CDR1 SGHTS, CDR2 YDEGEE.

The chain carries TRBV5-1 and TRBJ2-1; D is uncertain. The CDR3 covers 16 residues. Deletions cut 1 base from V and 4 bases from J, with 15 bases between. Germline assignment: CDR1 SGHRS and CDR2 YFSETQ. The CDR3 loop reads CASSLQKTDRYNEQFF. The CDR3 DNA follows: TGCGCCAGCAGCTTGCAAAAAACAGACCGATACAATGAGCAGTTCTTC. Drawing the rest from reference TRBV5-1 and TRBJ2-1, the complete variable domain is KAGVTQTPRYLIKTRGQQVTLSCSPISGHRSVSWYQQTPGQGLQFLFEYFSETQRNKGNFPGRFSGRQFSNSRSEMNVSTLELGDSALYLCASSLQKTDRYNEQFFGPGTRLTVL.

The rearrangement uses TRBV6-6 and TRBJ2-7; D is possibly TRBD1 or TRBD2 (5 bases each). The length of the CDR3 is 16 residues. In germline, CDR1 is MNHNY, CDR2 SVGAGI (reference sequence). The V and J ends lost 5 bases and 5 bases respectively, with 22 bases between them. As DNA, the CDR3 is TGTGCCAGCAGTCGAAACGCCGGGACCGCCTTCGACGAGCAGTACTTC. Amino acids: CASSRNAGTAFDEQYF.

The chain links TRBV10-2 to TRBJ2-5; D remains unclear. CDR1 and CDR2 (germline): WSHSY, SAAADI. The CDR3 is 16 amino acids. Trimming pared 2 bases from V and 4 bases from J, leaving 17 bases between. The CDR3 DNA follows: TGCGCCAGCAGTGAGCAGGCCTCGCCACCGCCAGAGACCCAGTACTTC. It is translated as CASSEQASPPPETQYF.

V gene TRBV7-8 combines with J gene TRBJ2-5, with TRBD2 matching 7 bases. Germline V gene sequence: CDR1 SGHVS, CDR2 FQNEAQ. With 1 base clipped from V and 1 base from J, the junction kept 6 bases outside the gene matches. The length of the CDR3 is 16 residues. CDR3 protein: CASSLVLAGPQETQYF. In nucleotides, the CDR3 is TGTGCCAGCAGCTTAGTTTTAGCGGGCCCCCAAGAGACCCAGTACTTC. The entire variable domain, with the rest obtained from reference TRBV7-8 and TRBJ2-5, is as follows: GAGVSQSPRYKVAKRGQDVALRCDPISGHVSLFWYQQALGQGPEFLTYFQNEAQLDKSGLPSDRFFAERPEGSVSTLKIQRTQQEDSAVYLCASSLVLAGPQETQYFGPGTRLLVL.

This sequence joins TRBV18 and TRBJ2-3; D may be TRBD2 (5 bases). Germline assignment: CDR1 KGHSH and CDR2 LQKENI. The CDR3 consists of 16 residues. V was clipped by 3 bases and J by 2 bases, with 15 bases between them. The DNA of the CDR3 is TGTGCCAGCTCACCGTCGGAAGGACTTTCCACAGATACGCAGTATTTT. Translating it yields CASSPSEGLSTDTQYF.

The rearrangement uses TRBV5-1 and TRBJ1-3; D is uncertain. The germline CDR1 and CDR2 sequences are SGHRS and YFSETQ. The V and J ends lost 0 bases and 0 bases respectively, with 4 bases between them. The CDR3 runs to 14 residues. The CDR3 spells CASSLGFSGNTIYF. CDR3 nucleotide sequence: TGCGCCAGCAGCTTGGGGTTCTCTGGAAACACCATATATTTT.

The J gene is TRBJ2-2, the V gene TRBV11-3; D could derive from TRBD1 or TRBD2 (5 bases each). The germline CDR1 and CDR2 sequences are SGHNT and YENEEA. The CDR3 runs to 15 residues. Trimming took 3 bases from V and 6 from J, leaving 14 bases between them. The CDR3 bases are TGTGCCAGCAGCTTGGGACCTGTCATGGCCGGGGAGCTGTTTTTT. It codes for CASSLGPVMAGELFF.

The rearrangement joins TRBV6-1 to TRBJ2-1; 8 positions agree with TRBD1. Germline assignment: CDR1 MNHNS and CDR2 SASEGT. V lost 4 bases to trimming and J lost 7 bases; unmatched junction nucleotides: 9. CDR3 size: 15 residues. CDR3 sequence (DNA): TGTGCCAGCAGTGCGCAGGGGGCTTTGAGAAATGAGCAGTTCTTC. It encodes CASSAQGALRNEQFF.

This chain connects TRBV7-2 to TRBJ2-3; D is possibly TRBD2 (7 bases). The CDR3 loop spans 15 amino acids. V was trimmed by 4 bases and J by 4 bases, leaving 15 bases between them. CDR1 SGHTA and CDR2 FQGNSA come from the germline V gene. CDR3: CASSSPGGVSDTQYF. DNA of the CDR3: TGTGCCAGCAGCTCGCCGGGGGGCGTCTCAGATACGCAGTATTTT. The whole variable domain, filled in from reference TRBV7-2 and TRBJ2-3, reads GAGVSQSPSNKVTEKGKDVELRCDPISGHTALYWYRQSLGQGLEFLIYFQGNSAPDKSGLPSDRFSAERTGGSVSTLTIQRTQQEDSAVYLCASSSPGGVSDTQYFGPGTRLTVL.

The chain uses TRBV5-6 and TRBJ2-1, with D perhaps matching TRBD1 (6 bases). Germline V gene sequence: CDR1 SGHDT, CDR2 YYEEEE. V shed 2 bases and J shed 4 bases, with 7 bases lying between them. This CDR3 has 13 residues. The CDR3 coding sequence is TGTGCCAGCAGCTTCCAGGGGTACAATGAGCAGTTCTTC. It translates to CASSFQGYNEQFF.

J is TRBJ2-7 and V is TRBV27; 9 bases fit TRBD2. The germline gives CDR1 MNHEY, CDR2 SMNVEV (reference sequence). CDR3 length equals 16 residues. J gave up 2 bases and V 6 bases, and 11 bases lay outside the gene matches. The CDR3 DNA follows: TGTGCCAGCAGCCTCTCACTAGCGGGTCTAACCTACGAGCAGTACTTC. Translation gives CASSLSLAGLTYEQYF.

The gene calls are TRBV20-1 and TRBJ2-7, with D perhaps matching TRBD1 or TRBD2 (5 bases each). V was cut by 0 bases and J by 5 bases, with 5 bases left in between. The CDR3 has 11 amino acids. Per germline, CDR1 DFQATT and CDR2 SNEGSKA (reference sequence). The DNA of the CDR3 is TGCAGTGCTAGAGAGGGACACGAGCAGTACTTC. Protein: CSAREGHEQYF.

The chain links TRBV5-1 to TRBJ1-2; D perhaps matches TRBD1 (5 bases). With 4 bases removed from V and 4 bases from J, the gap between germline ends came to 17 bases. The CDR3 length is 15 residues. From germline, CDR1 is SGHRS and CDR2 YFSETQ. The CDR3 DNA follows: TGCGCCAGCAGCGCGTGGGGGGGAGCCTCCTATGGCTACACCTTC. As protein: CASSAWGGASYGYTF.

CDR3 loop: CASSPSQTSGNTIYF. CDR3 bases: TGTGCCAGCTCACCCAGTCAGACCTCTGGAAACACCATATATTTT. The V gene is TRBV18, the J gene TRBJ1-3; D uncertain. Germline lookup yields CDR1 KGHSH and CDR2 LQKENI. This CDR3 spans 15 amino acids. V gave up 3 bases and J gave up 0 bases, with 9 bases separating them.

The CDR3: CASSPRDRLYGELFF. Here the CDR3 DNA reads TGTGCCAGCAGCCCCAGGGACCGCCTTTACGGGGAGCTGTTTTTT. The chain has TRBV7-9 and TRBJ2-2, with D perhaps matching TRBD1 or TRBD2 (5 bases each). The V gene lost 5 bases and the J gene lost 7 bases, with 17 bases spanning the gap. Germline-derived CDR1 and CDR2 are SEHNR and FQNEAQ (reference sequence). The CDR3 sequence is 15 residues long.

The chain couples TRBV4-2 to TRBJ2-7, with 10 positions matching TRBD1. CDR3 length: 15 amino acids. J lost 7 bases, V lost 0 bases, and 6 bases had no gene match. Germline V gene lookup returns CDR1 LGHNA and CDR2 YNFKEQ. CDR3 residues: CASSQDGTGVGEQYF. The DNA for the CDR3 is TGTGCCAGCAGCCAAGATGGGACAGGGGTGGGAGAGCAGTACTTC.

The rearrangement joins TRBV19 to TRBJ2-7, with TRBD1 identical over 9 bases. From germline, CDR1 is LNHDA and CDR2 SQIVND (reference sequence). V gave up 3 bases and J gave up 7 bases; unmatched junction bases: 10. The CDR3 spans 15 residues. CDR3 nucleotide sequence: TGTGCCAGTAGTATGACCGGGACAGGGAAGGGGGAGCAGTACTTC. Its protein is CASSMTGTGKGEQYF.

This clone occurred once. The chain joins TRBV5-5 to TRBJ1-1; 8 bases fit TRBD1. CDR3 length equals 15 residues. From germline, CDR1 is SGHKS and CDR2 YYEKEE (reference sequence). V lost 2 bases and J lost 0; bases outside the gene matches: 3. The CDR3 protein is CASSFRQGMNTEAFF. CDR3 bases: TGTGCCAGCAGCTTCCGACAGGGGATGAACACTGAAGCTTTCTTT.

J is TRBJ2-5 and V is TRBV28; tentatively, D is TRBD1 (5 bases). V was shortened by 2 bases and J by 5 bases, with 12 bases between the two germline ends. Germline V gives CDR1 MDHEN, CDR2 SYDVKM. CDR3 size: 14 residues. As DNA, the CDR3 is TGTGCCAGCAGTTTAACAGTGGGGCATGAGACCCAGTACTTC. This encodes CASSLTVGHETQYF.

The chain couples TRBV27 to TRBJ2-6; TRBD1 agrees at 8 bases. The CDR3 extends over 17 amino acids. CDR1 MNHEY and CDR2 SMNVEV come from the germline V gene (reference sequence). V gave up 6 bases and J gave up 0 bases; unmatched junction bases: 7. In nucleotides, the CDR3 is TGTGCCAGCAGAATCGGACAGGGATACTCTGGGGCCAACGTCCTGACTTTC. It translates to CASRIGQGYSGANVLTF.

The chain couples TRBV19 to TRBJ1-3; the D is unclear. V was shortened by 10 bases and J by 4 bases, with 23 bases between the two germline ends. There are 16 residues in the CDR3. Germline CDR1 and CDR2: LNHDA and SQIVND (reference sequence). Written as DNA, the CDR3 is TGTGCCACTTACCTCCCGACGGCCCGGAGGGGAAACACCATATATTTT. Its translation is CATYLPTARRGNTIYF.